This T cell receptor beta chain was retrieved from a study of blood T cell repertoires in COVID-19. About the study: Sites across the United States, Italy and Spain contributed samples from acute and convalescent COVID-19. The cDNA or gDNA used as material had been derived from T cells, B-cell-depleted T cells, or PBMCs.

Original data processing: Reference gene primer amplification gave nucleated cell count estimates. Assay used: immunoSEQ multiplex PCR; TCRdb lists only in-frame clones, some missing. That table is the source of V, J and clone size, and D and trimming were worked out from the DNA. This table holds 150,000 to 200,000 clones, 70% to 90% found once. CDR1 and CDR2 from the germline V gene are MDHEN and SYDVKM. Trimming took 3 bases from V and 5 from J; bases not matched to a gene: 3. The CDR3 has 14 residues. The TCR sequence derives from a man between 18 and 35 years old who had recovered from COVID-19. The rearrangement uses TRBV28 and TRBJ1-5, with 8 bases that match TRBD1. Sequenced material: peripheral blood. The CDR3 DNA reads as TGTGCCAGCAGTTTTCAACAGGGGGATCAGCCCCAGCATTTT. As protein: CASSFQQGDQPQHF.